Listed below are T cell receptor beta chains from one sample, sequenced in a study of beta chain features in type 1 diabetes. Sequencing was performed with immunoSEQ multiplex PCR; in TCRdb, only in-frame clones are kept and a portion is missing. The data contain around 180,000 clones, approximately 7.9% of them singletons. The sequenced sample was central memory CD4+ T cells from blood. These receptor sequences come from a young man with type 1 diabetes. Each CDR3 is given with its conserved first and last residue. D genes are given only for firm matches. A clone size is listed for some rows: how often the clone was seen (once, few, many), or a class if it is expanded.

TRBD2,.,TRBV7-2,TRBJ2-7,TGTGCCAGCAGCTATACTAGCGGTGCCTACGAGCAGTACTTC,CASSYTSGAYEQYF
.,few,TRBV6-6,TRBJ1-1,TGTGCCAGCAGAACAGGGAGTGGTTTGGGTACTGAAGCTTTCTTT,CASRTGSGLGTEAFF
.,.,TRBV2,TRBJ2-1,TGTGCCAGCAGTGAGGCCTACGGGGAGCAGTTCTTC,CASSEAYGEQFF
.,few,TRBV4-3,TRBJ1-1,TGCGCCAGCAGCCAAGCTCCGGGATACACTGAAGCTTTCTTT,CASSQAPGYTEAFF
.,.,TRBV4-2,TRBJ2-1,TGTGCCAGCAGCCAACAAGGGAGAGGCTCCTACAATGAGCAGTTCTTC,CASSQQGRGSYNEQFF
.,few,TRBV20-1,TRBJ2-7,TGCAGTGTCGCAGGGGCCTACGAGCAGTACTTC,CSVAGAYEQYF
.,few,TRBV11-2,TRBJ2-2,TGTGCCAGCAGTACTAATCCTTGGGCGGGCGGGGAGCTGTTTTTT,CASSTNPWAGGELFF
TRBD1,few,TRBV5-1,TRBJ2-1,TGCGCCAGCAGCGGCCAGGGGGCGGCCTACAATGAGCAGTTCTTC,CASSGQGAAYNEQFF
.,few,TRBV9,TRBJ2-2,TGTGCCAGCAGCGTAGGGGGAAGAGGGATCACCGGGGAGCTGTTTTTT,CASSVGGRGITGELFF
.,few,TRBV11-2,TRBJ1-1,TGTGCCAGCAGCTTTCTGATCAAGGGGACTGAAGCTTTCTTT,CASSFLIKGTEAFF
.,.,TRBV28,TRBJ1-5,TGTGCTACAGGGAAGATTAAGCATTTT,CATGKIKHF
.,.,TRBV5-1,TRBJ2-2,TGCGCCAGCAGCCTTACGCAGGGCAGCGGGGAGCTGTTTTTT,CASSLTQGSGELFF
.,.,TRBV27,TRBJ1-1,TGTGCCAGCAGTCCCTCCCGGGGGACCCAACTCAAGTCAGCTTTCTTT,CASSPSRGTQLKSAFF
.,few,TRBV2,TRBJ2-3,TGTGCCAGCAGTTCAGACCTCCTGGGCACGCAGTATTTT,CASSSDLLGTQYF
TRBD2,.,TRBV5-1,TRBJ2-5,TGCGCCAGCAGCCCCGCTAGCGGGTCCTTCCAAGAGACCCAGTACTTC,CASSPASGSFQETQYF
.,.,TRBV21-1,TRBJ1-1,TGTGCCAGCAGCATTTCTCGGGTGTACGACACTGAAGCTTTCTTT,CASSISRVYDTEAFF
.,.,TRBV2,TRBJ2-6,TGTGCCAGCAGTGTTGAGTCTACTGGGGCCAACGTCCTGACTTTC,CASSVESTGANVLTF
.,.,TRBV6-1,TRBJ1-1,TGTGCCAGCAGTGTCTTAGGAGCAAACACTGAAGCTTTCTTT,CASSVLGANTEAFF
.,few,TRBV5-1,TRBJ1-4,TGCGCCAGCAGCTTGGGACGGGTCAATGAAAAACTGTTTTTT,CASSLGRVNEKLFF
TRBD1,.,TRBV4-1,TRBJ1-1,TGCGCCAGCAGCCACCAATCCGGGACAGGTGAAGCTTTCTTT,CASSHQSGTGEAFF
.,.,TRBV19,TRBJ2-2,TGTGCCAGTAGTATTTATACGACGGGCGGGGAGCTGTTTTTT,CASSIYTTGGELFF
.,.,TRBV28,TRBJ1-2,TGTGCCAGCAGGTCGGAAGGGAGCCTCTATGGCTACACCTTC,CASRSEGSLYGYTF
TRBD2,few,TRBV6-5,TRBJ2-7,TGTGCCAGCAGTTACTCCTACGGACTAGGGGTCTACGAGCAGTACTTC,CASSYSYGLGVYEQYF
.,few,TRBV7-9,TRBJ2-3,TGTGCCAGCAGCCGTCAAACAAGCACAGATACGCAGTATTTT,CASSRQTSTDTQYF
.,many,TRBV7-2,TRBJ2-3,TGTGCCAGCAGAACTCAGGGGGATACGCAGTATTTT,CASRTQGDTQYF
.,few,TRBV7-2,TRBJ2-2,TGTGCCGGCGGGGGCCGGAACACCGGGGAGCTGTTTTTT,CAGGGRNTGELFF
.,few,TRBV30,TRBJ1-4,TGTGCCTGGAGCCGATCGCAGCGGGAAAAACTGTTTTTT,CAWSRSQREKLFF
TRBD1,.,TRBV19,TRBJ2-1,TGTGCCAGTTGTTCTACAGGGGGCTACTACAATGAGCAGTTCTTC,CASCSTGGYYNEQFF
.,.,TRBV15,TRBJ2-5,TGTGCCACCAGCAGAGAGGGGTCTCCACGGGGGACCCAGTACTTC,CATSREGSPRGTQYF
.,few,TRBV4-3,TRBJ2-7,TGCGCCAGCAGCCAAGGGAGCCACCCCTCCTACGAGCAGTACTTC,CASSQGSHPSYEQYF
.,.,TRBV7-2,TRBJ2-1,TGTGCCAGCAGCACACGAGCGGCCTACAATGAGCAGTTCTTC,CASSTRAAYNEQFF
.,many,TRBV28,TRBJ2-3,TGTGCCAGCGTTCTCCCGGGCACAGATACGCAGTATTTT,CASVLPGTDTQYF
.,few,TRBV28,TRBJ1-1,TGTGCCAGCAGTTTAGGGCAGGGATGGAACACTGAAGCTTTCTTT,CASSLGQGWNTEAFF
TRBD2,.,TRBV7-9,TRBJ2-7,TGTGCCAGCAGCTCTCGGGACAGAGATTTTAGCGGGAGTCCATACGAGCAGTACTTC,CASSSRDRDFSGSPYEQYF
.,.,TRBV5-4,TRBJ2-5,TGTGCCAGCAGCTTGGTGGAGGGGGGGCGCGAGACCCAGTACTTC,CASSLVEGGRETQYF
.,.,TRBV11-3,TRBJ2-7,TGTGCCAGCAGCTGCCGGGACTTCCCAGGATTCTCCTACGAGCAGTACTTC,CASSCRDFPGFSYEQYF
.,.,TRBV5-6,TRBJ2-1,TGTGCCAGCAGCTTGTTCGGGAATGAGCAGTTCTTC,CASSLFGNEQFF
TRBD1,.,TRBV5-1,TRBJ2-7,TGCGCCAGCAGCCTGACCGGGACAGGGGGCTACGAGCAGTACTTC,CASSLTGTGGYEQYF
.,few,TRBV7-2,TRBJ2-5,TGTGCCAGCAGCTTAGCGCCGGGGTTCCAAGAGACCCAGTACTTC,CASSLAPGFQETQYF
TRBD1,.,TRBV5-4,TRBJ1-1,TGTGCCAGCAGCCATCGGACAGGGTACACTGAAGCTTTCTTT,CASSHRTGYTEAFF
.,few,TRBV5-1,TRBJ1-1,TGCGCCAGCAGCTTGGACGAAGCGAACCTTGAAGCTTTCTTT,CASSLDEANLEAFF
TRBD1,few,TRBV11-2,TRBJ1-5,TGTGCCAGCAGCGCCCACAGGGGGCGGGGGGATCAGCCCCAGCATTTT,CASSAHRGRGDQPQHF
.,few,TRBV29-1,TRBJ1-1,TGCAGCGTTGTCCGGGGGGGGGTAGGGACTGAAGCTTTCTTT,CSVVRGGVGTEAFF
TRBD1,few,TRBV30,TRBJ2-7,TGTGCCTGGAGTCAGGGGACAGCACGCTCGGAGCAGTACTTC,CAWSQGTARSEQYF
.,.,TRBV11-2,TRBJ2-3,TGTGCCAGCAGCTTAAGGCGGGGACGGGTGACAGATACGCAGTATTTT,CASSLRRGRVTDTQYF
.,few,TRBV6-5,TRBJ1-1,TGTGCCAGCAAGCGGGACACCACGGGTACTGAAGCTTTCTTT,CASKRDTTGTEAFF
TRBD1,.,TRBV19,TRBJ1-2,TGTGCCAGTAGTATTAGGACAGGGAGCTATGGCTACACCTTC,CASSIRTGSYGYTF
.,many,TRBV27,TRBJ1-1,TGTGCCAGCAGTTTAGGGCTGAACACTGAAGCTTTCTTT,CASSLGLNTEAFF
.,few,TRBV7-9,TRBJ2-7,TGTGCCAGCAGCCCCGCGTTTCGTTCGAGCTCCTACGAGCAGTACTTC,CASSPAFRSSSYEQYF
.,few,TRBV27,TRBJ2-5,TGTGCCAGCAGCCGGGGAGGGGGGGCCGGGACCCAGTACTTC,CASSRGGGAGTQYF
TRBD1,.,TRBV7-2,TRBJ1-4,TGTGCCAGCAGCCCCAGGACAGGGGACGAAAAACTGTTTTTT,CASSPRTGDEKLFF
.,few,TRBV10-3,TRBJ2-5,TGTGCCATCAGCGAGGACAGCCAAGAGACCCAGTACTTC,CAISEDSQETQYF
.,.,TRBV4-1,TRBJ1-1,TGCGCCAGCAGCCGGGGGGGGATCACTGAAGCTTTCTTT,CASSRGGITEAFF
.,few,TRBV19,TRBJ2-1,TGTGCCAGTAGTATTGGGCAGGGGTGGGGGAATGAGCAGTTCTTC,CASSIGQGWGNEQFF
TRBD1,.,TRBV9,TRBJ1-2,TGTGCCAGCAGCGGGAGGGGACAGGGTTATGGCTACACCTTC,CASSGRGQGYGYTF
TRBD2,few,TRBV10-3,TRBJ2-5,TGTGCCATCAGTGATAGGACTAGTGGGGAGACCCAGTACTTC,CAISDRTSGETQYF
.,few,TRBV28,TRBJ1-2,TGTGCCAGCAGTTTAGGGGGGGAAAACTATGGCTACACCTTC,CASSLGGENYGYTF
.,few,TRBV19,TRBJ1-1,TGTGCCAGCCGTAGGACAGCCACTGAAGCTTTCTTT,CASRRTATEAFF
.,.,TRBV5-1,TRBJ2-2,TGCGCCAGCAGCTTAGGTCTAGTTAACACCGGGGAGCTGTTTTTT,CASSLGLVNTGELFF
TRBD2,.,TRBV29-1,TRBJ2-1,TGCAGCGTTGGGTCTGATGGACTAGCGGGAGTTATGGGGTATGAGCAGTTCTTC,CSVGSDGLAGVMGYEQFF